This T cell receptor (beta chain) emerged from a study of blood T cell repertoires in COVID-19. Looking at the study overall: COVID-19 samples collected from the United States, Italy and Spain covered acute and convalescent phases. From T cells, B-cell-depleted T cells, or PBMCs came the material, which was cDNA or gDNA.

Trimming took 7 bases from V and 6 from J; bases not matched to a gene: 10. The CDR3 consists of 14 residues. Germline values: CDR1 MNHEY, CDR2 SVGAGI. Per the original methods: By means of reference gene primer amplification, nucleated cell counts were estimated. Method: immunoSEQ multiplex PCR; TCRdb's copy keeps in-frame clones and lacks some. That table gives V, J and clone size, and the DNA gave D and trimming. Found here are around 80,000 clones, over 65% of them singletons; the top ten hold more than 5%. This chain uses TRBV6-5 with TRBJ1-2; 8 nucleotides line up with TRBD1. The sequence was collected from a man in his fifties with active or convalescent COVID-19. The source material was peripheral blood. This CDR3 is CASTTGTGDHGYTF. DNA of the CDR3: TGTGCCAGCACCACTGGGACAGGAGATCATGGCTACACCTTC.